Included here is one T cell receptor (beta chain) sequence, with context. Its antigen is currently unknown. These data come from a study of chemoradiotherapy in HPV16-positive cancers. Findings and limits, study-wide: During treatment, candidate HPV-specific clones and E7-related motifs expanded in tumor.

Germline values: CDR1 LNHDA, CDR2 SQIVND (reference sequence). This CDR3 comprises 15 residues. V lost 7 bases, J lost 5 bases, and 10 bases stayed unmatched. Produced via immunoSEQ multiplex PCR; TCRdb's table is partial and in-frame only. The sample yields about 21,000 clones, more than 75% seen once. The chain couples TRBV19 to TRBJ2-5; 10 bases match TRBD2. The receptor was isolated from a human donor with HPV-associated anogenital cancer. The sample was blood, taken from a patient who underwent chemoradiotherapy. The CDR3, as DNA: TGTGCCAGTAAGTCCAGCGGGAGGGGACCGGAGACCCAGTACTTC. Translation: CASKSSGRGPETQYF. Based on the CDR3 plus reference TRBV19 and TRBJ2-5, the full variable domain is DGGITQSPKYLFRKEGQNVTLSCEQNLNHDAMYWYRQDPGQGLRLIYYSQIVNDFQKGDIAEGYSVSREKKESFPLTVTSAQKNPTAFYLCASKSSGRGPETQYFGPGTRLLVL.